The clone carrying this T cell receptor (beta chain) was counted many times. Its antigen is undetermined. With template switching, a universal primer site was added, and the cDNA carried unique molecular identifiers. From the 5' RACE reads, TCRdb called clonotypes with MiXCR, one entry per CDR3 protein. The top ten clones hold 7% to 10% of a sample with 150,000 or so distinct CDR3 sequences, 3% to 4% of them seen once. The data were taken from a study of identical twins. Study-level findings and limits: Shared out-of-frame alpha sequences (those common to twins) showed excess low generation probability.

Healthy Caucasians were all of the donors. The clonotype comes from a young man in good health. What was sequenced was memory T cells sorted from blood.

The CDR3 nucleotides read TGCAGCGTTGAAACCCCTAGCGGGAGGCAACGCAATGAGCAGTTCTTC. Translating it yields CSVETPSGRQRNEQFF. The V call is TRBV29-1, the J call TRBJ2-1, with 11 positions matching TRBD2. The trim removed 2 bases at V and 6 bases at J, leaving 9 bases unmatched. Germline CDR1 and CDR2: SQVTM and ANQGSEA. The CDR3 is 16 amino acids.